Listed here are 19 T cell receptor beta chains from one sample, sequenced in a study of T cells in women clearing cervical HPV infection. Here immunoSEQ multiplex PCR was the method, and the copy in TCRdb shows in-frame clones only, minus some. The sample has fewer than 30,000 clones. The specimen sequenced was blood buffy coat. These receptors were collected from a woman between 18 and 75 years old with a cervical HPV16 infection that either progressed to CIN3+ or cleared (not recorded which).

The CDR3: CASHTLGRGGSYGYTF. CDR3 DNA (partial): TGTGCCAGCCATACCCTGGGCAGGGGAGGATCCTATGGC. The V and J genes are TRBV6-2 or TRBV6-3 and TRBJ1-2, with D perhaps TRBD1 (6 bases). The missing CDR3 end, 3 residues past where the read stops, is filled in from the germline J gene. Germline loops: CDR1 MNHEY, CDR2 SVGEGT. This CDR3 spans 16 amino acids. Between the trimmed V and J ends, which lost 8 bases and 4 bases, there was a span of 23 bases.

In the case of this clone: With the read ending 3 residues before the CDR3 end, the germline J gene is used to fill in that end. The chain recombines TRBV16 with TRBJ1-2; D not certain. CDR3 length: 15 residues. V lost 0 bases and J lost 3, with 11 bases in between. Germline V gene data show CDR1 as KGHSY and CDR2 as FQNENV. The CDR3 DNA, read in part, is TGTGCCAGCAGCCAATCTGGAGGGCCCCACTATGGC. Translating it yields CASSQSGGPHYG. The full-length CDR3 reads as CASSQSGGPHYGYTF.

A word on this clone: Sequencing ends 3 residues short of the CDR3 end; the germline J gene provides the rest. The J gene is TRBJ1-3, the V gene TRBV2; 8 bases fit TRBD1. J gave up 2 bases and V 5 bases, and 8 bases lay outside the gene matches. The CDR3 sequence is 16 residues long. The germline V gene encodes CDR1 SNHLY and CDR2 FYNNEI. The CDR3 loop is CASSPYWTGTGNTIYF. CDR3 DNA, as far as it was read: TGTGCCAGCAGTCCCTACTGGACAGGGACTGGAAACACC.

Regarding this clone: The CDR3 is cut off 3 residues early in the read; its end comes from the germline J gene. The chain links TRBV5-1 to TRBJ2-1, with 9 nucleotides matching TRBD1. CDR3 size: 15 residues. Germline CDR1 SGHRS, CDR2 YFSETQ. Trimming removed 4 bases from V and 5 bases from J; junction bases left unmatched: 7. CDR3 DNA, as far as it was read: TGCGCCAGCAGCGCAACAGGGGGCGCGGACAATGAG. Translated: CASSATGGADNE. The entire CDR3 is CASSATGGADNEQFF.

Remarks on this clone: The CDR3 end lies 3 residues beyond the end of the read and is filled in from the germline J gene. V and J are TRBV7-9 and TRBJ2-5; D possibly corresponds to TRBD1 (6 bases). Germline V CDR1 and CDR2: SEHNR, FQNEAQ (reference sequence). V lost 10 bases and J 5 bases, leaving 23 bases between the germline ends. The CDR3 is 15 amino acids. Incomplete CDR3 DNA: TGTGCCATCGATACTGGGGGCCAAAAGTGGGAGACC. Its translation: CAIDTGGQKWET. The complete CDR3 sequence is CAIDTGGQKWETQYF.

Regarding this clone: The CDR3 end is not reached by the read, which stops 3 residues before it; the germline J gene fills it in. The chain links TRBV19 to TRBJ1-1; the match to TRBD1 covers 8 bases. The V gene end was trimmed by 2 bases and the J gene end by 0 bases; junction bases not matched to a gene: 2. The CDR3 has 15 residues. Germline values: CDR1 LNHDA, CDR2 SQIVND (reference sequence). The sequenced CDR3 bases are TGTGCCAGTAGTATATGGACAGGGATGAACACTGAA. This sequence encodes CASSIWTGMNTE. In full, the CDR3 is CASSIWTGMNTEAFF.

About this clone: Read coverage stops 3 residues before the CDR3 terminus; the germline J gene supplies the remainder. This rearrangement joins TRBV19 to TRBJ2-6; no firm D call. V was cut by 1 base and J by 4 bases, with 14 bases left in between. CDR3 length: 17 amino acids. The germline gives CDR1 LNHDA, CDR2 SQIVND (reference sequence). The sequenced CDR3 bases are TGTGCCAGTAGTATAGTTGTTATAACTGTAGGGGCCAACGTC. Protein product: CASSIVVITVGANV. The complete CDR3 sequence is CASSIVVITVGANVLTF.

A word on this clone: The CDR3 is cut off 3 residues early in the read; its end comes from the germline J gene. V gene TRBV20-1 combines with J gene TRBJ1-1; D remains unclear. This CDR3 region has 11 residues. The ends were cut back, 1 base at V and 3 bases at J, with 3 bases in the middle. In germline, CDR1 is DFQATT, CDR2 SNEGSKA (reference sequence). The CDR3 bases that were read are TGCAGTGCTAGAGCGGACACTGAA. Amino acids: CSARADTE. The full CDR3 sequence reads CSARADTEAFF.

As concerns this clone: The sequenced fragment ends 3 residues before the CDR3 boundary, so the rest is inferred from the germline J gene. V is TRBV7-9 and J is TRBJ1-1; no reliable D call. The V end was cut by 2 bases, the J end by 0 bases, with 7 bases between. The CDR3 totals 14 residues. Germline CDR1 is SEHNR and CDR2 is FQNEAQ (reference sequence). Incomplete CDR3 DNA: TGTGCCAGCAGCTTAAAGGGTGTGAACACTGAA. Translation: CASSLKGVNTE. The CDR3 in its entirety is CASSLKGVNTEAFF.

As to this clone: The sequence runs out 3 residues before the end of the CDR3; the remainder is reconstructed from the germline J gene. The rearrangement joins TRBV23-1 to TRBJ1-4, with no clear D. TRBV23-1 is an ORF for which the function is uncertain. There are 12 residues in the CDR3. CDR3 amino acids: CASSQSAGKLFF. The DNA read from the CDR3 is TGCGCCAGCAGTCAATCCGCGGGTAAA.

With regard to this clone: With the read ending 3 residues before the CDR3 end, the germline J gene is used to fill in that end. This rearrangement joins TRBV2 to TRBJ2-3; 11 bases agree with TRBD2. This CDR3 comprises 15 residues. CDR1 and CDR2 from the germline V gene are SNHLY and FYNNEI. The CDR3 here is CATSFSGGAVETQYF. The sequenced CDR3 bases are TGTGCCACCTCCTTTAGCGGGGGGGCCGTAGAGACG.

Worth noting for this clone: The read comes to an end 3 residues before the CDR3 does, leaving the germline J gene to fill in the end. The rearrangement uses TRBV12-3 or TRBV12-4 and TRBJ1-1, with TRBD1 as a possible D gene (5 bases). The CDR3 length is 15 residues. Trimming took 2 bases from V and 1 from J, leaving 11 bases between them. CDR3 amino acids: CASSLSQGWNTEAFF. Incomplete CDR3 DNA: TGTGCCAGCAGTTTAAGCCAGGGATGGAACACTGAA.

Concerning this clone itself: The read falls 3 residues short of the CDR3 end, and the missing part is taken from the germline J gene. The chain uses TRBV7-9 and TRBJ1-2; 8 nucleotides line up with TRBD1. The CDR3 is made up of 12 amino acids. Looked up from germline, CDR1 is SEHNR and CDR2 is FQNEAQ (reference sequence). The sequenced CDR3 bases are TGTGCCAGCAGCTTCCAGGGGGCGGCC. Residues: CASSFQGAA. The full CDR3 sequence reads CASSFQGAAYTF.

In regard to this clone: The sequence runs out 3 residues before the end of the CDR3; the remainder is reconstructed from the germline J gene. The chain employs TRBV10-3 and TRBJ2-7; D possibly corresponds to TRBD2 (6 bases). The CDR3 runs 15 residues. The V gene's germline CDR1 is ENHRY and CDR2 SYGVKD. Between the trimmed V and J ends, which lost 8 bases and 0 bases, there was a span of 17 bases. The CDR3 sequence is CAISTGRGSSYEQYF. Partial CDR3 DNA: TGTGCCATCTCCACCGGACGGGGGAGCTCCTACGAG.

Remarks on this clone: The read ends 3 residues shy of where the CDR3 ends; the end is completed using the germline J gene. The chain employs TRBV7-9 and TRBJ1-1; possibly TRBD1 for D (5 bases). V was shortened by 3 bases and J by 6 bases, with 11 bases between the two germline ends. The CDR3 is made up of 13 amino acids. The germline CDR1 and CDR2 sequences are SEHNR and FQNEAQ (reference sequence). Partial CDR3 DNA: TGTGCCAGCAGCTTGGGGGGTAGGCCTGAA. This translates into CASSLGGRPE. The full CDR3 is CASSLGGRPEAFF.

CDR3 DNA, as far as it was read: TGTGCCAGCAGTGAAATTTACGGT. This codes for CASSEIYG. In full, the CDR3 is CASSEIYGQYF. The chain links TRBV6-1 to TRBJ2-4; D not resolved. The sequenced fragment ends 3 residues before the CDR3 boundary, so the rest is inferred from the germline J gene. CDR3 length: 11 residues. Germline assignment: CDR1 MNHNS and CDR2 SASEGT.

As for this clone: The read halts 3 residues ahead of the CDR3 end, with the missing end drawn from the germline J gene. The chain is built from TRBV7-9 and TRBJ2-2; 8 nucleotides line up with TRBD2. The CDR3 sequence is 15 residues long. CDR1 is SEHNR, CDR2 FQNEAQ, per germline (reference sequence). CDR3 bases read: TGTGCCAGTTCGGCCGGGGGGGCTGGGGCCAACGTG. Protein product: CASSAGGAGANV. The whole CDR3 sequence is CASSAGGAGANVLFF.

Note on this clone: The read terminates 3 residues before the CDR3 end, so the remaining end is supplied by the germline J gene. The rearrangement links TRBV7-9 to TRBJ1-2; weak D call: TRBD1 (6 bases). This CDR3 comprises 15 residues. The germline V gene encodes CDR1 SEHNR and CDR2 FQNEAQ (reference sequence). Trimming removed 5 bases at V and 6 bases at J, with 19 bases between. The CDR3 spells CASSLYVQGRHGYTF. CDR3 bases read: TGTGCCAGCAGCCTTTATGTACAGGGTAGGCATGGC.

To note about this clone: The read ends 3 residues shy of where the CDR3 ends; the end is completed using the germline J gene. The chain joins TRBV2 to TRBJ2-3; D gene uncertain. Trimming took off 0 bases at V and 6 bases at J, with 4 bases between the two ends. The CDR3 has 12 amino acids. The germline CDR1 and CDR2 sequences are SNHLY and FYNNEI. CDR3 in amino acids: CASSEARDTQYF. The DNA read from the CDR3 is TGTGCCAGCAGTGAAGCCAGGGATACG.